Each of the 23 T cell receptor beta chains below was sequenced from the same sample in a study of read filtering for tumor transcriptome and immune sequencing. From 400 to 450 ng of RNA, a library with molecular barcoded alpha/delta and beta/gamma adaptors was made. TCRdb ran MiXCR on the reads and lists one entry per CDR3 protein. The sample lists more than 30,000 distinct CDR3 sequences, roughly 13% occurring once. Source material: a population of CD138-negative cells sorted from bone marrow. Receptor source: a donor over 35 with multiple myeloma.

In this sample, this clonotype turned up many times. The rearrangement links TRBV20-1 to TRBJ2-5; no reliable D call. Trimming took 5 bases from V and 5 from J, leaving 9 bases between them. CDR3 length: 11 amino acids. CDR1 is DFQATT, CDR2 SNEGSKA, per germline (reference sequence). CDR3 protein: CSAPDVETQYF. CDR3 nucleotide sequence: TGCAGTGCTCCCGATGTGGAGACCCAGTACTTC.

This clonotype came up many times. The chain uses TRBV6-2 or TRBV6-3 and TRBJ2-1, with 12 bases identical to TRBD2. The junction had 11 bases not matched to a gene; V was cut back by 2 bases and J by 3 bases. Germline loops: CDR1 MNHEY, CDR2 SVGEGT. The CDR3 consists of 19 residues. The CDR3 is CASSYGLASGRAYYNEQFF. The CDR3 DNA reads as TGTGCCAGCAGTTACGGTCTGGCTAGCGGGAGGGCCTACTACAATGAGCAGTTCTTC.

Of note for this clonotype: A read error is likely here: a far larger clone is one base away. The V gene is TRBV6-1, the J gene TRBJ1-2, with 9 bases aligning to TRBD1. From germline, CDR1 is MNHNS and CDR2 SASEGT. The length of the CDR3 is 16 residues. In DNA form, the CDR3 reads TGTGCCAGCAGTCCGGTGACCGGGACAGGGAGCTATAGCTACACCTTC. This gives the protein CASSPVTGTGSYSYTF.

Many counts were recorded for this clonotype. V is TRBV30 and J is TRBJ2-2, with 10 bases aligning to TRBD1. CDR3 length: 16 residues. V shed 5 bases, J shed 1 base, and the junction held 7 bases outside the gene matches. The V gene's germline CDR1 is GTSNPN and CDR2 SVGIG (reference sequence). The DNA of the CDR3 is TGTGCCTGGGGACGACAGGGGGCGCAGAACACCGGGGAGCTGTTTTTT. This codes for CAWGRQGAQNTGELFF.

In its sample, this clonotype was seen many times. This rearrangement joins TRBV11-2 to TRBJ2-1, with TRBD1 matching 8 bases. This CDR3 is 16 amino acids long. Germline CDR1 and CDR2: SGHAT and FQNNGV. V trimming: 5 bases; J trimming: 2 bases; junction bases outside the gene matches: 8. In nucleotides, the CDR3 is TGTGCCAGCAGCCCGGAGGGACAGGTGCCCTACAATGAGCAGTTCTTC. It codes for CASSPEGQVPYNEQFF. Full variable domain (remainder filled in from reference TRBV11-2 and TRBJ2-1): EAGVAQSPRYKIIEKRQSVAFWCNPISGHATLYWYQQILGQGPKLLIQFQNNGVVDDSQLPKDRFSAERLKGVDSTLKIQPAKLEDSAVYLCASSPEGQVPYNEQFFGPGTRLTVL.

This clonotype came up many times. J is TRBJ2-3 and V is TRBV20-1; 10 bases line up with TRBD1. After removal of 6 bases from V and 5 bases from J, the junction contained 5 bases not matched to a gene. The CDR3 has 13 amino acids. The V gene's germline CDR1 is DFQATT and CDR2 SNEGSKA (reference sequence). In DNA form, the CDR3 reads TGCAGTGCGACGACAGGGGGCCAAGATACGCAGTATTTT. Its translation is CSATTGGQDTQYF.

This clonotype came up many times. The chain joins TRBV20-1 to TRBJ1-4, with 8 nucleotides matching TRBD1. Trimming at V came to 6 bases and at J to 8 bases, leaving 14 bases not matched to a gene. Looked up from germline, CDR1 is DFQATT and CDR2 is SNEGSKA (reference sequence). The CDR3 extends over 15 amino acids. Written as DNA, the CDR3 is TGCAGTGCCGTCTATCCCGGGACAGGTGGCGAAAAACTGTTTTTT. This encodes CSAVYPGTGGEKLFF.

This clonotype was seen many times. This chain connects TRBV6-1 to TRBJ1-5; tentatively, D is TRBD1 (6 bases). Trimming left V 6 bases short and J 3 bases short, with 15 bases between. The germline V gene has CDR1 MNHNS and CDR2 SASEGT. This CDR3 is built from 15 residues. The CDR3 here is CASRAVGGFNQPQHF. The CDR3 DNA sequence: TGTGCCAGCAGGGCCGTGGGGGGCTTCAATCAGCCCCAGCATTTT.

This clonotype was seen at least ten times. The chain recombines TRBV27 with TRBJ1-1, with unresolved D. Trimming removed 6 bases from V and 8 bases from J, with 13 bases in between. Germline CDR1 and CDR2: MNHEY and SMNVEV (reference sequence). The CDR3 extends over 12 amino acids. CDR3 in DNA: TGTGCCAGCAGATCTATATCCCAAGAAGCTTTCTTT. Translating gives CASRSISQEAFF.

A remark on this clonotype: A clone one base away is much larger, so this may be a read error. This CDR3 reads CSPYAPANTEAFF. The CDR3 nucleotides are TGCAGTCCCTACGCCCCGGCGAACACTGAAGCTTTCTTT. V and J are TRBV20-1 and TRBJ1-1; unclear D gene. Trimming pared 8 bases from V and 1 base from J, leaving 14 bases between. From germline, CDR1 is DFQATT and CDR2 SNEGSKA (reference sequence). The CDR3 loop spans 13 amino acids.

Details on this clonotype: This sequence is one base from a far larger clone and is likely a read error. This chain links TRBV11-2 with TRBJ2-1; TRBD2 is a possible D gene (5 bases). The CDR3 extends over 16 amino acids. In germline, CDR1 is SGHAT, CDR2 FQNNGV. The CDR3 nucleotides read TGCGCCAGCAGTCAATGGGATCGGGATCCCTACAATGAGCGGTTCTTC. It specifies CASSQWDRDPYNERFF.

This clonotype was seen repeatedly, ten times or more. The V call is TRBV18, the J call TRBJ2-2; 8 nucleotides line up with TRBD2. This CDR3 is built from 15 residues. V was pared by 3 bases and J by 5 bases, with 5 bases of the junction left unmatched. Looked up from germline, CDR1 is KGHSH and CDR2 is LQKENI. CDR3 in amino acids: CASSPSGSQTGELFF. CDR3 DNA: TGTGCCAGCTCACCCAGCGGGAGTCAGACCGGGGAGCTGTTTTTT.

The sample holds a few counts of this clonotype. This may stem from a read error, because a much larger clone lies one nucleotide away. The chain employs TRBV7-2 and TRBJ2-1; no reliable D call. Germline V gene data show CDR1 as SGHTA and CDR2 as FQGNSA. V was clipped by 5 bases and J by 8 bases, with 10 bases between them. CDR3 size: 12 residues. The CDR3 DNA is TGTGCCAGCAGCCGCCCAGGAGATGAGCAGTTCTTC. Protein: CASSRPGDEQFF.

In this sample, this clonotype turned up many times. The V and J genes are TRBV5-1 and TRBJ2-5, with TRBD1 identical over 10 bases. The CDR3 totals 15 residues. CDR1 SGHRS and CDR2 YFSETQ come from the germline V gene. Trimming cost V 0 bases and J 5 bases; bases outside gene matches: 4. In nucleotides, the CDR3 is TGCGCCAGCAGCTTGGGACAGGGGGCGTGGGAGACCCAGTACTTC. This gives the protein CASSLGQGAWETQYF.

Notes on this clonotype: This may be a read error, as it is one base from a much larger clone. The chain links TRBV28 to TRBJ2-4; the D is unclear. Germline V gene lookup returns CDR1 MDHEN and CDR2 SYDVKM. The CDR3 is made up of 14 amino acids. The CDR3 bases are TGTGCCAGCAGGAAAGGAGTTGCCAAAAACATTCAGTGCTTC. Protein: CASRKGVAKNIQCF.

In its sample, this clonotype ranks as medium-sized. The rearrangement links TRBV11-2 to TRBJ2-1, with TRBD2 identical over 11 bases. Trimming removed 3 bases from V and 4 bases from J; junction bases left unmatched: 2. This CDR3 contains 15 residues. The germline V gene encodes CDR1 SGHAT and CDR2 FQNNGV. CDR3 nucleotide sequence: TGTGCCAGCAGCTTCGGGACTAGCGGTTACAATGAGCAGTTCTTC. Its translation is CASSFGTSGYNEQFF.

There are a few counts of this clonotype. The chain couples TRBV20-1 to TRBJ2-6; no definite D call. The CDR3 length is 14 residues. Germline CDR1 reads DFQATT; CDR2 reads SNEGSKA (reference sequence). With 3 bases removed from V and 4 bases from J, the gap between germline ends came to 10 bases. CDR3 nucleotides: TGCAGTGCTAGCGAAACGACAGGGGCCAACGTCCTGACTTTC. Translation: CSASETTGANVLTF.

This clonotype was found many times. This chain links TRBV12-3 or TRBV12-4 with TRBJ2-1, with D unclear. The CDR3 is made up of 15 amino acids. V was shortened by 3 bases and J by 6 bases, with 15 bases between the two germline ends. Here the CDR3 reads CASSFGRAQGNEQFF. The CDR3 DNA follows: TGTGCCAGCAGTTTTGGTAGGGCCCAAGGCAATGAGCAGTTCTTC.

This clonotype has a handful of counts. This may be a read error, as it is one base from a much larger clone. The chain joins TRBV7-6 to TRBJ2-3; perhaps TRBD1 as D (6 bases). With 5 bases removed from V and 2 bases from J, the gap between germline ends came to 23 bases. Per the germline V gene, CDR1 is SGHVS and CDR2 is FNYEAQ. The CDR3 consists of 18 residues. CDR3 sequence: CASSPSWTGTWITDTQYF. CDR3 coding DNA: TGTGCCAGCAGCCCTTCCTGGACCGGGACATGGATCACAGATACGCAGTATTTT. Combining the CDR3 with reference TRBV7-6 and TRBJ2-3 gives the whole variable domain GAGVSQSPRYKVTKRGQDVALRCDPISGHVSLYWYRQALGQGPEFLTYFNYEAQQDKSGLPNDRFSAERPEGSISTLTIQRTEQRDSAMYRCASSPSWTGTWITDTQYFGPGTRLTVL.

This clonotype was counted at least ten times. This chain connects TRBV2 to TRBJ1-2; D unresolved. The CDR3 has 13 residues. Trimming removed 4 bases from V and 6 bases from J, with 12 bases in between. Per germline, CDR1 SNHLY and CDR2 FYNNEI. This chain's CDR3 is CASSVTGPDGYTF. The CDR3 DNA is TGTGCCAGCAGTGTAACGGGTCCAGATGGCTACACCTTC.

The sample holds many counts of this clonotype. DNA for the CDR3: TGTGCCAGCAGTGAGTTCCCCAGGAATGGGAAGCCCCAGCATTTT. Protein: CASSEFPRNGKPQHF. The rearrangement joins TRBV6-1 to TRBJ1-5; D unresolved. This CDR3 contains 15 residues. V gave up 3 bases and J gave up 8 bases, with 17 bases separating them. Germline CDR1 and CDR2: MNHNS and SASEGT.

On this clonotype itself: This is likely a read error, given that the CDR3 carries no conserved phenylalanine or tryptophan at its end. CDR3 amino acids: CACSPEYLNTGELFL. The CDR3 nucleotides read TGCGCCTGCAGCCCGGAATACCTGAACACCGGGGAGCTGTTTCTT. V is TRBV4-3 and J is TRBJ2-2; D call uncertain. CDR1 and CDR2 from the germline V gene are LGHNA and YSLEER. The CDR3 length is 15 residues.

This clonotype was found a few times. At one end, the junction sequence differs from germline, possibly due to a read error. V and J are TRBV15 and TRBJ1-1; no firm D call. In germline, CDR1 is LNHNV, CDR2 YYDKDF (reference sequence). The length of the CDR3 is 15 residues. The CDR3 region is CATSRDKASEAKLVF. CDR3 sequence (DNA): TGTGCCACCAGCAGAGATAAGGCTTCGGAGGCTAAGCTGGTCTTT.